A single TCR beta chain is shown here with its context. These data belong to a study of sequential checkpoint blockade in melanoma. Across the whole study: Randomization was 1:1 between first-line nivolumab→ipilimumab and ipilimumab→nivolumab. Maintenance nivolumab came after either treatment sequence. TCRβ was sequenced from DNA of 91 pretreatment tumors.

Documented treatment: randomized to nivolumab then ipilimumab (arm A) or the reverse (arm B). None of the patients previously received DNA-damaging chemotherapy. CDR1 and CDR2 (germline): KGHSH, LQKENI. CDR3 length equals 14 residues. Trimming at V came to 3 bases and at J to 4 bases, leaving 2 bases not matched to a gene. Clones were sequenced by immunoSEQ multiplex PCR, and TCRdb holds only the in-frame ones, with some missing. Of roughly 1,900 clones in the sample, roughly a sixth were seen once. The sequencing used tumor tissue (inferred from file names), collected from a patient given nivolumab and ipilimumab in sequence. The V call is TRBV18, the J call TRBJ1-4, with 7 nucleotides matching TRBD1. The TCR sequence derives from a human donor with melanoma. The CDR3 is CASSPDRINEKLFF. DNA for the CDR3: TGTGCCAGCTCACCGGACAGGATTAATGAAAAACTGTTTTTT.